The 5 T cell receptor beta chains listed next were all sequenced from one sample in a study of early T cells in non-severe SARS-CoV-2 infection. TCRdb recomputed calls from the 5' RACE reads with MiXCR, one row per CDR3 protein. The sample holds approximately 66,000 distinct CDR3 sequences, 13% seen once. Sequencing used whole blood. The source is an adult who was a healthcare worker with PCR-confirmed SARS-CoV-2 infection or an uninfected control (not recorded which).

This clonotype was detected ten times or more. CDR3 residues: CASSPPSRVNEQFF. As DNA, the CDR3 is TGTGCCAGCTCACCACCGAGCAGGGTCAATGAGCAGTTCTTC. The chain links TRBV18 to TRBJ2-1; D is perhaps TRBD1 (5 bases). CDR3 length: 14 amino acids. With 0 bases removed from V and 6 bases from J, the gap between germline ends came to 9 bases. CDR1 and CDR2 (germline): KGHSH, LQKENI.

This chain connects TRBV20-1 to TRBJ2-5; 8 nucleotides line up with TRBD1. The trim removed 5 bases at V and 3 bases at J, leaving 5 bases unmatched. The CDR3 length is 13 residues. CDR1 and CDR2 from the germline V gene are DFQATT and SNEGSKA (reference sequence). CDR3 residues: CSAFATGEETQYF. CDR3 bases: TGCAGTGCTTTCGCGACAGGGGAAGAGACCCAGTACTTC.

This clonotype was observed many times. V is TRBV12-5 and J is TRBJ2-7, with a tentative D call TRBD1 (6 bases). This CDR3 is 16 amino acids long. V lost 0 bases to trimming and J lost 6 bases, with 18 bases between them. Germline V gene lookup returns CDR1 LGHNT and CDR2 FRNRAP. CDR3 sequence reads: CASGLVIRGSAGEQYF. CDR3 DNA: TGTGCTAGTGGTTTGGTAATCAGGGGATCGGCCGGCGAGCAGTACTTC.

The table lists this clonotype with many counts. The CDR3 coding sequence is TGTGCCAGCAGCTTGCCAGGACAGGTGTTCGGGGGCTACACCTTC. Amino acid sequence: CASSLPGQVFGGYTF. This chain joins TRBV5-4 and TRBJ1-2, with 7 bases identical to TRBD1. The V and J ends lost 1 base and 8 bases, in that order; junction bases with no gene match: 11. Germline-derived CDR1 and CDR2 are SGHNT and YYREEE (reference sequence). The CDR3 spans 15 residues.

This clonotype was seen more than once but under ten times. The rearrangement joins TRBV4-1 to TRBJ1-2; no clear D gene. The CDR3 loop spans 13 amino acids. Germline V gene lookup returns CDR1 MGHRA and CDR2 YSYEKL. V was shortened by 0 bases and J by 2 bases, with 4 bases between the two germline ends. The CDR3 DNA reads TGCGCCAGCAGCCAAGACAGGAACTATGGCTACACCTTC. Its translation: CASSQDRNYGYTF.